These 29 T cell receptor beta chains were sequenced from one sample in a study of control samples from healthy donors and cancer patients. Sequenced by immunoSEQ multiplex PCR; TCRdb stores in-frame clones only, minus some. The sample contains 85,000 to 120,000 clones, about 92% of which appear only once. Sequencing was performed on blood. All receptors derive from a woman in her late teens or twenties in good health.

The chain employs TRBV23-1 and TRBJ1-5; D ambiguous. TRBV23-1 is an ORF for which the function is uncertain. This CDR3 is built from 17 residues. Trimming removed 0 bases at V and 0 bases at J, with 12 bases between. CDR3 residues: CASSQSVWTHSNQPQHF. The CDR3 nucleotides are TGCGCCAGCAGTCAATCTGTCTGGACCCATAGCAATCAGCCCCAGCATTTT.

The chain recombines TRBV11-1 with TRBJ1-4; TRBD1 is a possible D gene (6 bases). Deletions cut 4 bases from V and 0 bases from J, with 9 bases between. Germline values: CDR1 SGHAT, CDR2 FQDESV (reference sequence). The CDR3 contains 15 residues. CDR3 loop: CASSWTDATNEKLFF. In DNA form, the CDR3 reads TGTGCCAGCAGCTGGACAGATGCAACTAATGAAAAACTGTTTTTT.

This chain joins TRBV7-9 and TRBJ1-4; 9 bases agree with TRBD1. The CDR3 runs to 15 residues. CDR1 SEHNR and CDR2 FQNEAQ come from the germline V gene (reference sequence). The V and J ends lost 4 bases and 8 bases, in that order; junction bases with no gene match: 8. The CDR3 bases are TGTGCCAGCAGCTCCCGGGACAGGGACGTAGAAAAACTGTTTTTT. This sequence encodes CASSSRDRDVEKLFF.

The DNA of the CDR3 is TGTGCCAGCAGTTTAATGGGGGGGCTTACTGAAGCTTTCTTT. Translated, it gives CASSLMGGLTEAFF. V usage is TRBV28 and J usage is TRBJ1-1, with D possibly being TRBD1 (6 bases). CDR1 and CDR2 (germline): MDHEN, SYDVKM. The V end was cut by 2 bases, the J end by 5 bases, with 12 bases between. This CDR3 spans 14 amino acids.

The chain joins TRBV6-6 to TRBJ1-2; D is unclear. The CDR3 runs to 11 residues. The V gene lost 6 bases and the J gene lost 7 bases, with 9 bases spanning the gap. Per the germline V gene, CDR1 is MNHNY and CDR2 is SVGAGI (reference sequence). CDR3 in DNA: TGTGCCAGCAGACGGATGAGTGGCTACACCTTC. Protein sequence: CASRRMSGYTF.

V and J are TRBV4-3 and TRBJ2-1; the D is unclear. Trimming took off 0 bases at V and 0 bases at J, with 6 bases between the two ends. The CDR3 contains 15 residues. Germline V gives CDR1 LGHNA, CDR2 YSLEER. The CDR3 nucleotides read TGCGCCAGCAGCCAAGAAACTGGCTCCTACAATGAGCAGTTCTTC. As protein: CASSQETGSYNEQFF.

V gene TRBV4-1 combines with J gene TRBJ1-3; unclear D gene. Germline lookup yields CDR1 MGHRA and CDR2 YSYEKL. Trimming left V 4 bases short and J 0 bases short, with 10 bases between. This CDR3 has 15 residues. The CDR3 is CASSLGRNSGNTIYF. The CDR3 coding sequence is TGCGCCAGCAGCCTCGGACGGAACTCTGGAAACACCATATATTTT.

This chain uses TRBV19 with TRBJ1-2, with D hard to call. Trimming removed 7 bases at V and 4 bases at J, with 16 bases between. Germline values: CDR1 LNHDA, CDR2 SQIVND (reference sequence). This CDR3 comprises 14 residues. The CDR3 reads CASTPQPQAYGYTF. The CDR3 DNA reads TGTGCCAGTACCCCCCAACCCCAAGCCTATGGCTACACCTTC.

CDR3 residues: CAISESTGTGQPQHF. As DNA, the CDR3 is TGTGCCATCAGTGAGTCGACAGGGACGGGGCAGCCCCAGCATTTT. The chain carries TRBV10-3 and TRBJ1-5, with 7 bases fitting TRBD1. The CDR3 sequence is 15 residues long. V lost 0 bases and J lost 7; bases outside the gene matches: 6. Per the germline V gene, CDR1 is ENHRY and CDR2 is SYGVKD.

The V call is TRBV6-5, the J call TRBJ2-1, with D tentatively TRBD1 (5 bases). V was pared by 7 bases and J by 6 bases, with 19 bases between. Germline CDR1 and CDR2: MNHEY and SVGAGI. The CDR3 has 15 residues. Here the CDR3 DNA reads TGTGCCAGCAATCAAGGGGTGGTCTGGGCCAATGAGCAGTTCTTC. Protein sequence: CASNQGVVWANEQFF.

This chain connects TRBV6-7 to TRBJ2-7; 7 bases agree with TRBD2. TRBV6-7 is an ORF, and what it does is uncertain. V lost 5 bases and J lost 3; bases outside the gene matches: 10. The CDR3 runs 15 residues. The CDR3 loop reads CASSALGGKFYEQYF. Here the CDR3 DNA reads TGTGCCAGCAGTGCGCTGGGGGGGAAGTTCTACGAGCAGTACTTC.

This clone has more than one count but fewer than ten. V and J are TRBV30 and TRBJ1-6; 10 bases map to TRBD1. Germline CDR1 GTSNPN, CDR2 SVGIG (reference sequence). Losses at the gene ends were 2 bases for V and 3 bases for J; bases not matched to a gene: 1. This CDR3 spans 15 amino acids. The CDR3 bases are TGTGCCTGGAGTAGGACAGGGGGCTATAATTCACCCCTCCACTTT. Encoded protein: CAWSRTGGYNSPLHF.

This chain uses TRBV29-1 with TRBJ2-7; 8 positions match TRBD2. V trimming: 7 bases; J trimming: 2 bases; junction bases outside the gene matches: 7. CDR3 length equals 13 residues. The germline V gene has CDR1 SQVTM and CDR2 ANQGSEA. The CDR3: CSARGGKTYEQYF. Here the CDR3 DNA reads TGCAGCGCCCGGGGGGGAAAGACCTACGAGCAGTACTTC.

V gene TRBV28 combines with J gene TRBJ2-7, with D possibly matching TRBD2 (7 bases). Trimming removed 1 base from V and 4 bases from J, with 29 bases in between. The germline CDR1 and CDR2 sequences are MDHEN and SYDVKM. The CDR3 length is 20 residues. The CDR3 region is CASSLSRGLWGGGTLYEQYF. In DNA form, the CDR3 reads TGTGCCAGCAGTTTATCTCGGGGTTTATGGGGGGGCGGAACGCTATACGAGCAGTACTTC.

The genes are TRBV21-1 and TRBJ1-6. TRBV21-1 is a pseudogene. The CDR3 sequence is 19 residues long. CDR3 region: CASSKGNNRGYLRNSPLHF. DNA of the CDR3: TGTGCCAGCAGCAAAGGTAACAACCGGGGCTACCTACGGAATTCACCCCTCCACTTT.

In DNA form, the CDR3 reads TGTGCCAGCAGTTTTAGCGGAGGAGCTTTCTTT. It is translated as CASSFSGGAFF. The chain employs TRBV12-3 or TRBV12-4 and TRBJ1-1; D remains unclear. This CDR3 comprises 11 residues. V was pared by 3 bases and J by 10 bases, with 9 bases between.

CDR3: CAWGPEAFF. In DNA, the CDR3 is TGTGCCTGGGGTCCTGAAGCTTTCTTT. This chain links TRBV30 with TRBJ1-1; no clear D gene. CDR1 is GTSNPN and CDR2 is SVGIG in the germline V gene (reference sequence). This CDR3 has 9 residues. Trimming removed 5 bases from V and 6 bases from J, with 4 bases in between.

The chain links TRBV5-5 to TRBJ1-1; D gene unclear. Germline assignment: CDR1 SGHKS and CDR2 YYEKEE (reference sequence). The CDR3 is made up of 14 amino acids. Trimming stripped 4 bases from V and 2 bases from J, with 12 bases between. The CDR3 sequence: CASSGEGLNTEAFF. DNA of the CDR3: TGTGCCAGCAGCGGGGAGGGTCTTAACACTGAAGCTTTCTTT.

The chain joins TRBV7-2 to TRBJ2-1; TRBD1 agrees at 12 bases. The CDR3 sequence is 16 residues long. The V gene end was trimmed by 0 bases and the J gene end by 7 bases; junction bases not matched to a gene: 4. Germline assignment: CDR1 SGHTA and CDR2 FQGNSA. The CDR3 DNA follows: TGTGCCAGCAGCTTAGCGGGACAGGGGGCTGGGAATGAGCAGTTCTTC. Its protein product is CASSLAGQGAGNEQFF.

The V gene is TRBV19, the J gene TRBJ1-3; the D is unclear. The CDR3 has 15 residues. The ends were cut back, 7 bases at V and 0 bases at J, with 13 bases in the middle. CDR1 and CDR2 from the germline V gene are LNHDA and SQIVND (reference sequence). CDR3 sequence: CASNPTKSSGNTIYF. CDR3 DNA sequence: TGTGCCAGTAACCCTACCAAGAGCTCTGGAAACACCATATATTTT.

This chain joins TRBV5-1 and TRBJ2-7, with a possible D match to TRBD1 (6 bases). CDR3 length: 11 amino acids. V lost 6 bases to trimming and J lost 4 bases, with 8 bases between them. From germline, CDR1 is SGHRS and CDR2 YFSETQ. CDR3 in DNA: TGCGCCAGCAACACAGGGTACGAGCAGTACTTC. Amino acids: CASNTGYEQYF.

The J gene is TRBJ2-2, the V gene TRBV10-1, with D possibly being TRBD1 (6 bases). Trimming stripped 5 bases from V and 3 bases from J, with 10 bases between. Germline V lookup: CDR1 WNHNN, CDR2 SYGVQD (reference sequence). The CDR3 is 14 residues long. CDR3 nucleotides: TGCGCCAGCAGTATCCCAGGGGACACCGGGGAGCTGTTTTTT. Translation: CASSIPGDTGELFF.

The J gene is TRBJ2-5, the V gene TRBV25-1, with a possible D match to TRBD2 (5 bases). The germline V gene has CDR1 MGHDK and CDR2 SYGVNS. CDR3 size: 15 residues. V lost 4 bases and J 6 bases, leaving 18 bases between the germline ends. DNA of the CDR3: TGTGCCAGCAGTGTGGTGGGAGTAGGGCAACAGACCCAGTACTTC. Translated, it gives CASSVVGVGQQTQYF.

V and J are TRBV7-2 and TRBJ2-1; D possibly corresponds to TRBD2 (5 bases). Germline CDR1 and CDR2: SGHTA and FQGNSA. The ends were cut back, 1 base at V and 7 bases at J, with 8 bases in the middle. This CDR3 has 13 amino acids. The CDR3 DNA reads TGTGCCAGCAGCTTAGGGCGGGCTAATGAGCAGTTCTTC. It is translated as CASSLGRANEQFF.

Within the sample, this clone is medium-sized. Germline and junction disagree at one end, which may indicate a read error. V gene TRBV7-7 combines with J gene TRBJ2-3; D is undetermined. The CDR3 runs to 13 residues. The germline CDR1 and CDR2 sequences are SSHAT and FNYEAQ (reference sequence). CDR3 bases: TGTGCTAGCAGCAACCCAGGCGTGGATACGCAGTATTTT. It specifies CASSNPGVDTQYF.

This rearrangement joins TRBV4-3 to TRBJ2-7; the D gene is possibly TRBD1 (5 bases). Germline V lookup: CDR1 LGHNA, CDR2 YSLEER. The CDR3 has 16 residues. Deletions cut 0 bases from V and 3 bases from J, with 15 bases between. The CDR3: CASSQDRSTTDYEQYF. The CDR3 region has the DNA TGCGCCAGCAGCCAAGATCGGTCAACGACAGACTACGAGCAGTACTTC.

The rearrangement uses TRBV6-5 and TRBJ1-4; 7 bases are a match to TRBD1. Trimming removed 9 bases from V and 8 bases from J; junction bases left unmatched: 12. From germline, CDR1 is MNHEY and CDR2 SVGAGI. The CDR3 extends over 14 amino acids. In DNA, the CDR3 is TGTGCCAGTTCATTGTCCGGGACAGCGGAAAAACTGTTTTTT. Its protein product is CASSLSGTAEKLFF.

This clone was recorded a few times. The gene calls are TRBV5-4 and TRBJ1-4; 10 bases agree with TRBD1. The ends lost 3 bases at V and 8 bases at J; junction bases unmatched: 7. Germline CDR1 SGHNT, CDR2 YYREEE (reference sequence). The CDR3 runs to 15 residues. As DNA, the CDR3 is TGTGCCAGCAGCTGGGGACAGGGGAAGGGCGAAAAACTGTTTTTT. This sequence encodes CASSWGQGKGEKLFF.

The chain uses TRBV25-1 and TRBJ2-5, with D unresolved. CDR1 is MGHDK and CDR2 is SYGVNS in the germline V gene. V was cut by 3 bases and J by 5 bases, with 13 bases left in between. The length of the CDR3 is 14 residues. The CDR3 DNA reads as TGTGCCAGCAGTGATACGGGTATCAGGGAGACCCAGTACTTC. It is translated as CASSDTGIRETQYF.